Listed below are T cell receptor beta chains from one sample, sequenced in a study of OX40 agonist ivuxolimab in advanced cancers. Some clones are missing from TCRdb's copy, which holds only in-frame ones; the method was immunoSEQ multiplex PCR. Here the sample spans some 83,000 clones, about 90% being singletons. Here the sequenced sample was CD4+ or CD8+ T cells sorted from blood, taken in a trial of the OX40 agonist ivuxolimab. Receptor source: an adult with an advanced solid tumor such as melanoma, head and neck, liver or kidney cancer. The CDR3 runs from the conserved cysteine through the conserved F or W. The order of the fields is clone size, D gene, J gene, V gene, CDR3 DNA, CDR3 protein. D genes are given only for firm matches. Expanded clones get a size class; other rows say once, few or many, or leave the size out.

NA | TRBD1 | TRBJ1-4 | TRBV4-3 | TGCGCCAGCAGCCAGGAGCGATACAGGGGGCGTTCAAGCCGGAATGAAAAACTGTTTTTT | CASSQERYRGRSSRNEKLFF
NA | NA | TRBJ2-7 | TRBV30 | TGTGCCTGGAGTGTAGGGTATGAGTACGAGCAGTACTTC | CAWSVGYEYEQYF
NA | NA | TRBJ1-2 | TRBV4-1 | TGCGCCAGCAGCCAGCGGGGGGAATCGTATGGCTACACCTTC | CASSQRGESYGYTF
once | TRBD2 | TRBJ2-1 | TRBV9 | TGTGCCAGCAGCGCCGGACTAGCGGGAGTCTTCAATGAGCAGTTCTTC | CASSAGLAGVFNEQFF
NA | NA | TRBJ2-2 | TRBV9 | TGTGCCAGCAGCGTGGATCCCGTGATACAGGTTCCCGGGGAGCTGTTTTTT | CASSVDPVIQVPGELFF
once | NA | TRBJ1-2 | TRBV21-1 | TGTGCCAGCAGCTTACCAGGGGGCTCAGCTGGCTACACCTTC | CASSLPGGSAGYTF
NA | NA | TRBJ1-1 | TRBV30 | TGTGCCTGGAGTGCGCAAGGTTACACTGAAGCTTTCTTT | CAWSAQGYTEAFF
once | NA | TRBJ2-1 | TRBV6-5 | TGTGCCAGCAGTTTTTTCAATGAGCAGTTCTTC | CASSFFNEQFF
NA | NA | TRBJ1-5 | TRBV28 | TGTGCCAGCTCGTCCTGGTTCAATCAGCCCCAGCATTTT | CASSSWFNQPQHF
once | NA | TRBJ2-1 | TRBV28 | TGTGCCAGCAGTTTAGGGCAGCCAAATGAGCAGTTCTTC | CASSLGQPNEQFF
NA | NA | TRBJ2-7 | TRBV25-1 | TGTGCCAGCAGTGAATACGAAGGGGGCGAGCAGTACTTC | CASSEYEGGEQYF
NA | NA | TRBJ1-6 | TRBV30 | TGTGCCTGGAGTGTCCTCTCCTATAATTCACCCCTCCACTTT | CAWSVLSYNSPLHF
NA | TRBD2 | TRBJ2-2 | TRBV7-9 | TGTGCCACCGCTAGCGGGAATGGGGGCACCGGGGAGCTGTTTTTT | CATASGNGGTGELFF
NA | NA | TRBJ1-5 | TRBV28 | TGTGCCAGCAGTTCCCCGATGGGCATTCAGCCCCAGCATTTT | CASSSPMGIQPQHF
NA | NA | TRBJ2-1 | TRBV7-9 | TGTGCCAGCAGCCCCCCACTGGACAATGAGCAGTTCTTC | CASSPPLDNEQFF
NA | NA | TRBJ1-2 | TRBV28 | TGTGCCAGCAGTCCTGCCGGGGAGGCGACTGGTAACTATGGCTACACCTTC | CASSPAGEATGNYGYTF
NA | TRBD2 | TRBJ2-2 | TRBV6-6 | TGTGCCAGCAGTTTCAGCGGGGGAGCCGGGGAGCTGTTTTTT | CASSFSGGAGELFF
NA | NA | TRBJ1-4 | TRBV15 | TGTGCCACCAGCAGAGTCGGTGAAAAACTGTTTTTT | CATSRVGEKLFF
NA | TRBD1 | TRBJ1-2 | TRBV9 | TGTGCCAGCAGGGGCGACACCGGGACAGCGGGCTATGGCTACACCTTC | CASRGDTGTAGYGYTF
NA | TRBD1 | TRBJ2-2 | TRBV9 | TGTGCCAGCAGCGAGTCACCCGGGACAGCGAACACCGGGGAGCTGTTTTTT | CASSESPGTANTGELFF
NA | NA | TRBJ2-3 | TRBV30 | TGTGCCTGGAGTGTACGGGGTGGCCCAGATACGCAGTATTTT | CAWSVRGGPDTQYF
once | NA | TRBJ2-7 | TRBV2 | TGTGCCAGCAGTGAAGCCCTAGGTAGGGGAACCTACGAGCAGTACTTC | CASSEALGRGTYEQYF
NA | NA | TRBJ2-3 | TRBV29-1 | TGCAGCGTTGAAGGTGGTGAAACAGATACGCAGTATTTT | CSVEGGETDTQYF
NA | TRBD1 | TRBJ1-4 | TRBV7-9 | TGTGCCAGCAGCTACCCGGGACAGCCAGCAACTAATGAAAAACTGTTTTTT | CASSYPGQPATNEKLFF
NA | TRBD2 | TRBJ2-1 | TRBV4-3 | TGCGCCAGCAGCCCCGCACTAGCGGGAGGCTTTATCGACAATGAGCAGTTCTTC | CASSPALAGGFIDNEQFF
NA | NA | TRBJ1-1 | TRBV9 | TGTGCCAGCAGTCTCTCAGGGGAGGCCACTGAAGCTTTCTTT | CASSLSGEATEAFF
NA | NA | TRBJ2-5 | TRBV27 | TGTGCCAGCAGTTTAGCCGCGGGGGCTTTGGTAGAGACCCAGTACTTC | CASSLAAGALVETQYF
NA | NA | TRBJ1-3 | TRBV25-1 | TGTGCCAGCAGTCTAGGCAACACCATATATTTT | CASSLGNTIYF